This TCR beta chain was obtained from a study of T-cell reconstitution after alpha-beta-depleted transplantation in children. Study observations and caveats: Where some patients showed high TCRbeta diversity at day 60, it came from recipient T cells and thymic progenitors that had survived. As was reported, about two months after transplant, alpha-beta T cells came from several hundred expanded graft clones.

The CDR3 runs 14 residues. Between the trimmed V and J ends, which lost 7 bases and 3 bases, there was a span of 13 bases. Germline lookup yields CDR1 MNHNS and CDR2 SASEGT. About this clonotype itself: Its matching antigen is unknown.

A TCRbeta library incorporating unique molecular identifiers was prepared. TCRdb re-called the PCR reads through MiXCR, storing one row per CDR3 protein. Of about 420,000 distinct CDR3 sequences listed, around 15% are singletons. The J gene is TRBJ1-5, the V gene TRBV6-1; possibly TRBD1 for D (6 bases). The sequence was collected from a boy less than two years old who had a stem cell transplant for Wiskott-Aldrich syndrome, so the T cells may come from the graft donor. Sequences were derived from PBMCs, mostly from graft donor cells, sampled 360 days after TCRalphabeta/CD19-depleted stem cell transplant. The CDR3 is CASTPDSYNQPQHF. CDR3 nucleotide sequence: TGTGCCAGCACTCCGGACAGCTACAATCAGCCCCAGCATTTT.